A selection of T cell receptor beta chains follows, all from one sample in a study of cytotoxic CD8 clonotypes in ibrutinib-treated CLL. Assay: immunoSEQ multiplex PCR; the TCRdb copy retains only in-frame clones and omits some. The data show about 97,000 clones, 75% to 80% seen once. Sequenced material: PBMCs, taken after 24 months of ibrutinib treatment. The receptors shown here come from a human donor with chronic lymphocytic leukemia. CDR3s include the opening cysteine and the closing phenylalanine or tryptophan. Each record gives: clone size, D gene, V gene, J gene, CDR3 protein, CDR3 DNA. The D gene is left open where the match is weak. A row's size may be missing; if present it is once, few, many or a size class.

-	-	TRBV27	TRBJ1-6	CASSPGTASSYNSPLHF	TGTGCCAGCAGTCCGGGGACCGCGAGCTCCTATAATTCACCCCTCCACTTT
-	-	TRBV28	TRBJ2-7	CASSLARRSEQYF	TGTGCCAGCAGTTTAGCCAGGCGAAGCGAGCAGTACTTC
once	-	TRBV27	TRBJ1-2	CASSFAGAALPTF	TGTGCCAGCAGTTTCGCAGGGGCGGCCTTGCCCACCTTC
few	TRBD2	TRBV6-1	TRBJ2-1	CASSAGLVAGNEQFF	TGTGCCAGCAGTGCCGGACTAGTAGCAGGCAATGAGCAGTTCTTC
-	TRBD2	TRBV10-1	TRBJ2-1	CASSEAGVGQFF	TGCGCCAGCAGTGAAGCGGGAGTGGGGCAGTTCTTC
-	-	TRBV9	TRBJ2-4	CASSVAAAKNIQYF	TGTGCCAGCAGCGTTGCAGCAGCCAAAAACATTCAGTACTTC
-	TRBD2	TRBV5-1	TRBJ2-7	CASSWGDYRYEQYF	TGCGCCAGCAGCTGGGGGGACTATCGTTACGAGCAGTACTTC
-	-	TRBV27	TRBJ2-1	CASSPLQNNEQFF	TGTGCCAGCAGCCCCTTACAAAACAATGAGCAGTTCTTC
-	-	TRBV6-6	TRBJ1-1	CASIDGGRGNTEAFF	TGTGCCAGCATTGACGGGGGCAGGGGGAACACTGAAGCTTTCTTT
-	-	TRBV7-9	TRBJ1-1	CASSSLAEAFF	TGTGCCAGCAGTAGCCTGGCTGAAGCTTTCTTT
few	TRBD2	TRBV5-1	TRBJ2-3	CASSSGLAGGPGADTQYF	TGCGCCAGCAGCTCGGGACTAGCGGGAGGGCCCGGTGCAGATACGCAGTATTTT
-	-	TRBV30	TRBJ2-3	CAWSVRRADTQYF	TGTGCCTGGAGTGTACGCAGGGCTGATACGCAGTATTTT
-	-	TRBV12-5	TRBJ1-2	CASGLVIRVRYRFCYGYTF	TGTGCTAGTGGTTTGGTGATAAGGGTAAGATACCGCTTCTGCTATGGCTACACCTTC
-	TRBD2	TRBV5-1	TRBJ2-7	CASSPPLAGYYEQYF	TGCGCCAGCAGCCCCCCCTTAGCGGGATACTACGAGCAGTACTTC
-	TRBD1	TRBV11-1	TRBJ2-7	CASSAKDRGSYEQYF	TGTGCCAGCAGCGCCAAGGACAGGGGCAGCTACGAGCAGTACTTC
-	-	TRBV4-2	TRBJ1-5	CASSQGYRVDQPQHF	TGTGCCAGCAGCCAAGGTTACAGGGTCGATCAGCCCCAGCATTTT
-	-	TRBV5-4	TRBJ1-1	CASSRSAAEETEAFF	TGTGCCAGCAGCCGGTCTGCGGCAGAGGAAACTGAAGCTTTCTTT
-	-	TRBV7-3	TRBJ2-2	CASSLTTVRNTGELFF	TGTGCCAGCAGCTTAACGACGGTCCGAAACACCGGGGAGCTGTTTTTT
many	TRBD2	TRBV11-2	TRBJ2-7	CASSLALAGEGQYF	TGTGCCAGCAGCCTAGCACTAGCGGGAGAGGGGCAGTACTTC
few	-	TRBV18	TRBJ1-2	CASSPPTGRQAGYTF	TGTGCCAGCTCACCTCCTACCGGCCGGCAGGCAGGCTACACCTTC
few	-	TRBV19	TRBJ1-2	CASSMMSRQANYGYTF	TGTGCCAGTAGTATGATGTCCCGGCAGGCTAACTATGGCTACACCTTC
-	-	TRBV1	TRBJ1-4	CTSSQPTVLTTNEKLFF	TGCACCAGCAGCCAACCCACGGTTCTGACAACTAATGAAAAACTGTTTTTT
-	-	TRBV28	TRBJ1-3	CASSPQGLGGHSGNTIYF	TGTGCCAGCAGTCCCCAGGGATTAGGTGGCCACTCTGGAAACACCATATATTTT
few	TRBD2	TRBV4-2	TRBJ2-1	CASSQEGLAGGGYNEQFF	TGTGCCAGCAGCCAAGAGGGACTAGCGGGAGGGGGGTACAATGAGCAGTTCTTC
-	-	TRBV9	TRBJ1-2	CASSPLEDIWLGSRDTNYGYTF	TGTGCCAGCAGCCCGCTTGAGGACATATGGTTGGGTTCTCGCGATACTAACTATGGCTACACCTTC
many	-	TRBV6-1	TRBJ2-7	CASRLGTTYEQYF	TGTGCCAGCAGATTGGGGACAACCTACGAGCAGTACTTC
-	-	TRBV7-9	TRBJ2-7	CASSLVQSSYEQYF	TGTGCCAGCAGCTTAGTACAGTCCTCCTACGAGCAGTACTTC
-	-	TRBV18	TRBJ2-1	CASSRRPGYNEQFF	TGTGCCAGCTCACGAAGGCCGGGGTACAATGAGCAGTTCTTC
-	-	TRBV9	TRBJ1-2	CASSSSDKWAYGYTF	TGTGCCAGCAGCTCATCCGACAAATGGGCGTATGGCTACACCTTC
-	-	TRBV18	TRBJ2-5	CASSGDQETQYF	TGTGCCAGCTCAGGGGACCAAGAGACCCAGTACTTC
-	-	TRBV13	TRBJ1-1	CASSFPPVGAGMNTEAFF	TGTGCCAGCAGCTTCCCCCCCGTAGGGGCTGGCATGAACACTGAAGCTTTCTTT
once	-	TRBV30	TRBJ1-4	CAWNLLRWEKLFF	TGTGCCTGGAACCTCCTCCGGTGGGAAAAACTGTTTTTT
-	TRBD2	TRBV5-1	TRBJ2-1	CASSLIGGFYNEQFF	TGCGCCAGCAGCTTAATCGGGGGGTTCTACAATGAGCAGTTCTTC
-	TRBD2	TRBV10-3	TRBJ2-5	CAIRPGLAVKEETQYF	TGTGCCATCAGACCGGGACTAGCGGTAAAAGAGGAGACCCAGTACTTC
-	-	TRBV9	TRBJ2-1	CASSAFRWGSYNEQFF	TGTGCCAGCAGCGCCTTCAGATGGGGCTCCTACAATGAGCAGTTCTTC
-	-	TRBV11-2	TRBJ2-1	CASSLGYSYNEQFF	TGTGCCAGCAGCTTAGGTTACTCCTACAATGAGCAGTTCTTC
-	-	TRBV6-1	TRBJ2-7	CAAGTEMGEQYF	TGTGCCGCCGGGACGGAGATGGGCGAGCAGTACTTC
-	TRBD1	TRBV28	TRBJ1-1	CASSPPADRSEAFF	TGTGCCAGCAGTCCCCCGGCGGACAGGAGTGAAGCTTTCTTT
-	TRBD2	TRBV28	TRBJ2-3	CASSLGGTSGDTQYF	TGTGCCAGCAGTTTAGGAGGGACTAGTGGGGATACGCAGTATTTT
few	-	TRBV2	TRBJ1-5	CASSSSSNQPQHF	TGTGCCAGCAGTAGCAGTTCCAATCAGCCCCAGCATTTT
-	TRBD1	TRBV6-5	TRBJ2-7	CASSYTPGGGYEQYF	TGTGCCAGCAGTTACACCCCAGGGGGTGGTTACGAGCAGTACTTC
-	-	TRBV9	TRBJ2-6	CASSVGRTSGANVLTF	TGTGCCAGCAGCGTTGGTAGGACCTCTGGGGCCAACGTCCTGACTTTC
-	TRBD1	TRBV10-3	TRBJ2-7	CATQQGTYEQYF	TGTGCCACGCAACAGGGGACCTACGAGCAGTACTTC
-	TRBD1	TRBV28	TRBJ1-2	CASSFSTGVGGYTF	TGTGCCAGCAGTTTCTCGACAGGGGTGGGCGGCTACACCTTC
-	-	TRBV28	TRBJ1-2	CASSDQTGAHTF	TGTGCCAGCAGCGACCAGACGGGGGCCCACACCTTC
-	-	TRBV18	TRBJ2-2	CASSQTGTGELFF	TGTGCCAGCTCACAAACGGGGACCGGGGAGCTGTTTTTT
-	-	TRBV5-6	TRBJ1-6	CASSSDLGNSPLHF	TGTGCCAGCAGCTCTGATCTGGGGAATTCACCCCTCCACTTT
-	-	TRBV15	TRBJ2-7	CATSRDYAGGHEQYF	TGTGCCACCAGCAGAGATTATGCAGGGGGGCACGAGCAGTACTTC
once	TRBD1	TRBV7-9	TRBJ1-2	CASSRTGLDYGYTF	TGTGCCAGCAGCCGGACAGGGTTGGACTATGGCTACACCTTC